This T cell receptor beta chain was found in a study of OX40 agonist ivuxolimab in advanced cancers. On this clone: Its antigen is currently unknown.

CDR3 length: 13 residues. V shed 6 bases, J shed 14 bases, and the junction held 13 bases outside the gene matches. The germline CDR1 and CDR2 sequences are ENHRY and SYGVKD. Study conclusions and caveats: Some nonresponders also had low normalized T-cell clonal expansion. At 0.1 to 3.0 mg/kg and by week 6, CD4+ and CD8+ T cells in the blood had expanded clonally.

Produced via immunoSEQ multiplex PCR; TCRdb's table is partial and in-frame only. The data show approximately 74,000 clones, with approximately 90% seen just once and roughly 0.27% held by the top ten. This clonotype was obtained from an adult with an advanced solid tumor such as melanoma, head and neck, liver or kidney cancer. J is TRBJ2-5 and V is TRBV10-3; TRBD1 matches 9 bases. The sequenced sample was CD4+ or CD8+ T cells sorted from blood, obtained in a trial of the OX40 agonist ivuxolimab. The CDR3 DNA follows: TGTGCCATCAGAACAATGACAGGGGGATCCCCTTACTTC. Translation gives CAIRTMTGGSPYF.